What follows are 4 T cell receptor beta chains derived from one specimen sequenced in a study of blood T cell repertoires in COVID-19. Assay: immunoSEQ multiplex PCR; the TCRdb copy retains only in-frame clones and omits some. The top ten hold about 2.5% of the sample, which has about 230,000 clones, around four fifths seen once. The sample consisted of peripheral blood. Source of these receptors: a woman in her seventies with active or convalescent COVID-19.

There are a few counts of this clone. Additional DNA sequences in this sample encode the identical CDR3. CDR3 DNA: TGTGCCAGCTCCGGACAGTCCTTCTATGGCTACACCTTC. Encoded protein: CASSGQSFYGYTF. The rearrangement links TRBV12-3 or TRBV12-4 to TRBJ1-2, with D perhaps TRBD1 (6 bases). V was clipped by 8 bases and J by 4 bases, with 14 bases between them. There are 13 residues in the CDR3.

CDR3: CASSQPGQGAEAFF. The CDR3 DNA reads TGTGCCAGCAGCCAACCGGGACAGGGGGCTGAAGCTTTCTTT. The V and J genes are TRBV3-1 (or the pseudogene TRBV3-2) and TRBJ1-1; TRBD1 agrees at 11 bases. Trimming took 2 bases from V and 6 from J; bases not matched to a gene: 2. Germline V lookup: CDR1 LGHDT, CDR2 YNNKEL (reference sequence). This CDR3 has 14 amino acids.

This chain links TRBV25-1 with TRBJ2-7; D may be TRBD2 (6 bases). The germline CDR1 and CDR2 sequences are MGHDK and SYGVNS. This CDR3 contains 12 residues. V was cut by 1 base and J by 12 bases, with 13 bases left in between. The CDR3 here is CASSEFPGEAYF. CDR3 coding DNA: TGTGCCAGCAGTGAATTTCCGGGGGAGGCGTACTTC.

The rearrangement joins TRBV3-1 (or the pseudogene TRBV3-2) to TRBJ2-5; 7 positions agree with TRBD1. V lost 2 bases, J lost 5 bases, and 5 bases stayed unmatched. The CDR3 runs 14 residues. CDR1 is LGHDT, CDR2 YNNKEL, per germline (reference sequence). The CDR3 DNA reads as TGTGCCAGCAGCCAATTACAGGGGTGGGAGACCCAGTACTTC. Encoded protein: CASSQLQGWETQYF.